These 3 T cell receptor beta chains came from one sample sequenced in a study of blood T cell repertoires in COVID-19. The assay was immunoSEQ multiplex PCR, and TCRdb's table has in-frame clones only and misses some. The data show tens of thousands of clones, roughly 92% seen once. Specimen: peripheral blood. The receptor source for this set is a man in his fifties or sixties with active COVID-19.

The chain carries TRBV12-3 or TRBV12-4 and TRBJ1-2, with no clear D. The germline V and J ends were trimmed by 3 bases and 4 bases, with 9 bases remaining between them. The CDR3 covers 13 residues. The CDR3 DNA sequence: TGTGCCAGCAGTTTCGAGCAAATCTATGGCTACACCTTC. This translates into CASSFEQIYGYTF.

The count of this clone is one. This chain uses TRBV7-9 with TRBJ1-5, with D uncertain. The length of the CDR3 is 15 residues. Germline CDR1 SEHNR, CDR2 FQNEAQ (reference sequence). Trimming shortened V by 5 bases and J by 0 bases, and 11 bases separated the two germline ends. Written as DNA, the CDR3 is TGTGCCAGCAGCCCGGACGGGAATAGCAATCAGCCCCAGCATTTT. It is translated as CASSPDGNSNQPQHF.

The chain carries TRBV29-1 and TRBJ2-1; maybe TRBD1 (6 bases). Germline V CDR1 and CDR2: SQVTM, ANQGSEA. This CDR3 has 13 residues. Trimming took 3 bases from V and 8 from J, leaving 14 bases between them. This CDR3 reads CSVDWGPGDEQFF. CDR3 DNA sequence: TGCAGCGTTGATTGGGGGCCCGGGGATGAGCAGTTCTTC.